This T cell receptor (beta chain) was found in a study of control samples from healthy donors and cancer patients. Clones were sequenced by immunoSEQ multiplex PCR, and TCRdb holds only the in-frame ones, with some missing. The sample holds around 140,000 clones, 80% to 95% seen once. CDR1 is MDHEN, CDR2 SYDVKM, per germline. The CDR3 contains 13 residues. Trimming cost V 7 bases and J 0 bases, with 10 bases left between them. The chain joins TRBV28 to TRBJ2-7; D is undetermined. The sequence was obtained from a man in his forties in good health. The specimen was blood. The CDR3 loop is CASISKGSYEQYF. The CDR3 bases are TGTGCCAGCATATCCAAGGGCTCCTACGAGCAGTACTTC.